These T cell receptor beta chains were read from a single sample in a study of T cell responses to AZD1222 COVID-19 vaccine. The assay was immunoSEQ multiplex PCR, and TCRdb's table has in-frame clones only and misses some. The table shows fewer than 130,000 clones, with around nine tenths occurring only once. This specimen was peripheral blood, taken 28 days after the second AZD1222 dose. These receptors all come from an adult who received the AZD1222 COVID-19 vaccine. Each CDR3 is given with its conserved first and last residue. Each record gives: V gene, CDR3 length, J gene, clone size, D gene, CDR3 protein, CDR3 DNA. D genes are given only for firm matches. The size entry is marked missing in some rows and otherwise reads once, few, many or a size class.

TRBV25-1	11	TRBJ2-7	.	.	CASSVRVEQYF	TGTGCCAGCAGTGTACGGGTCGAGCAGTACTTC
TRBV7-2	14	TRBJ1-2	.	TRBD1	CASSSRDREYGYTF	TGTGCCAGCAGCTCCCGGGACAGGGAATATGGCTACACCTTC
TRBV4-1	17	TRBJ1-4	.	.	CASSQLGKTVDREKLFF	TGCGCCAGCAGCCAACTGGGTAAGACCGTAGATCGTGAAAAACTGTTTTTT
TRBV5-4	13	TRBJ2-7	.	TRBD1	CATGQGGSYEQYF	TGTGCCACGGGACAGGGTGGGTCCTACGAGCAGTACTTC
TRBV28	11	TRBJ2-7	.	.	CASSFRAGQYF	TGTGCCAGCAGTTTCAGGGCGGGGCAGTACTTC
TRBV6-5	13	TRBJ1-6	.	.	CASSSRQISPLHF	TGTGCCAGCAGTTCGCGACAGATATCACCCCTCCACTTT
TRBV5-1	17	TRBJ2-7	.	TRBD1	CASSWDADRGSSYEQYF	TGCGCCAGCAGCTGGGACGCGGACAGGGGTAGCTCCTACGAGCAGTACTTC
TRBV5-4	15	TRBJ2-2	.	TRBD1	CASSFDRVRSGELFF	TGTGCCAGCAGCTTCGACAGGGTTCGATCCGGGGAGCTGTTTTTT
TRBV4-3	15	TRBJ2-3	.	TRBD1	CASSPRKGGRDTQYF	TGCGCCAGCAGCCCAAGAAAAGGGGGCAGGGATACGCAGTATTTT
TRBV3-1/TRBV3-2	15	TRBJ2-7	once	.	CASSQDVDTSYEQYF	TGTGCCAGCAGCCAAGATGTGGATACCTCCTACGAGCAGTACTTC
TRBV11-3	12	TRBJ2-3	.	.	CASSLFPDTQYF	TGTGCCAGCAGCTTATTCCCAGATACGCAGTATTTT
TRBV1	17	TRBJ1-5	few	.	CTSSQADPGGSNQPQHF	TGCACCAGCAGCCAAGCGGATCCGGGGGGAAGCAATCAGCCCCAGCATTTT
TRBV6-4	12	TRBJ2-7	.	TRBD1	CASRGQGGEQYF	TGTGCCAGCAGAGGACAGGGAGGCGAGCAGTACTTC
TRBV7-6	14	TRBJ1-1	.	.	CASSLGQGKTEAFF	TGTGCCAGCAGCTTAGGGCAGGGGAAGACTGAAGCTTTCTTT
TRBV28	14	TRBJ2-7	.	TRBD1	CASTPGTGLGEQYF	TGTGCCAGCACGCCCGGGACAGGGCTAGGCGAGCAGTACTTC
TRBV6-5	11	TRBJ1-1	.	.	CASSYSHQAFF	TGTGCCAGCAGTTACTCGCATCAAGCTTTCTTT